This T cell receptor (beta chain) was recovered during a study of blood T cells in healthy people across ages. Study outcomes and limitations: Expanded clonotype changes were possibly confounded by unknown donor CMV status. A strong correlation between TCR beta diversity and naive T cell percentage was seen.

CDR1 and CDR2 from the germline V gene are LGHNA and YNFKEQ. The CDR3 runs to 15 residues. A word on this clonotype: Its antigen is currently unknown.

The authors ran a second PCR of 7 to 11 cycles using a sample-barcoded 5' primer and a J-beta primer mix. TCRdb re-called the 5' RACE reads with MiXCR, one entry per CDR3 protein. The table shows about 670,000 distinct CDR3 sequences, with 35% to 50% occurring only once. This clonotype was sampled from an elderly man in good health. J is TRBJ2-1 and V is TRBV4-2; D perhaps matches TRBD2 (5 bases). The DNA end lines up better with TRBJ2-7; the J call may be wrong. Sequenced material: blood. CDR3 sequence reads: CASSQDRADYNEQYF. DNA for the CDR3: TGTGCCAGCAGCCAAGATAGGGCAGACTACAATGAGCAGTACTTC.